This TCR beta chain was documented in a study of technical replicates of blood from a handful of donors. The assay was immunoSEQ multiplex PCR, and TCRdb's table has in-frame clones only and misses some. The table includes about 80,000 clones, roughly 94% detected once. J was trimmed by 4 bases and V by 1 base; bases with no gene match: 11. This CDR3 comprises 17 residues. Germline V gene lookup returns CDR1 LNHDA and CDR2 SQIVND (reference sequence). The rearrangement uses TRBV19 and TRBJ1-1; 8 positions match TRBD1. Sequencing was carried out using T cells isolated from PBMCs. The receptor's source is a human donor in good health. The CDR3 DNA follows: TGTGCCAGTAGTATAGGGGACAGGTTCTTGGTAGGCACTGAAGCTTTCTTT. It yields the protein CASSIGDRFLVGTEAFF. The complete variable domain, with remaining parts taken from reference TRBV19 and TRBJ1-1, reads DGGITQSPKYLFRKEGQNVTLSCEQNLNHDAMYWYRQDPGQGLRLIYYSQIVNDFQKGDIAEGYSVSREKKESFPLTVTSAQKNPTAFYLCASSIGDRFLVGTEAFFGQGTRLTVV.